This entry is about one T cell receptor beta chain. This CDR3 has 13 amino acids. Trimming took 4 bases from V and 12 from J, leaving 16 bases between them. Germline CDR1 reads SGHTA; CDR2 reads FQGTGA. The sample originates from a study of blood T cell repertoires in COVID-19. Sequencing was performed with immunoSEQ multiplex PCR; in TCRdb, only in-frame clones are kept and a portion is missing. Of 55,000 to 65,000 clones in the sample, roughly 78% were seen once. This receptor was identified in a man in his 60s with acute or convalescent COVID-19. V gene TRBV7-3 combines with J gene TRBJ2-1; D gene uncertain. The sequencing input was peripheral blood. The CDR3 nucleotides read TGTGCCAGCAGCTCCGTCCCCCGTGTCGGGCAGTTCTTC. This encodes CASSSVPRVGQFF.